These 29 T cell receptor beta chains were all obtained from the same sample, sequenced in a study of blood T cell repertoires in COVID-19. Some clones are missing from TCRdb's copy, which holds only in-frame ones; the method was immunoSEQ multiplex PCR. The sample lists 250,000 or so clones, around 86% occurring once. Sequenced sample: peripheral blood. The receptor set was obtained from a woman aged 70-85 years with active or convalescent COVID-19.

The chain carries TRBV19 and TRBJ1-5; 7 bases match TRBD1. The CDR3 has 15 residues. The V segment lost 6 bases and the J segment 0 bases; nucleotides outside the gene matches: 5. Germline CDR1 reads LNHDA; CDR2 reads SQIVND (reference sequence). The CDR3, as DNA: TGTGCCAGTAGGTCACAGGGGCTTAGCAATCAGCCCCAGCATTTT. It is translated as CASRSQGLSNQPQHF.

The V gene is TRBV28, the J gene TRBJ2-1; D might be TRBD1 (6 bases). Germline V gene sequence: CDR1 MDHEN, CDR2 SYDVKM. CDR3 length: 12 amino acids. V was cut by 8 bases and J by 7 bases, with 12 bases left in between. The CDR3 bases are TGTGCCAGCGGCCAAACAGGGAATGAGCAGTTCTTC. As protein: CASGQTGNEQFF.

The gene calls are TRBV5-1 and TRBJ1-1, with 8 bases aligning to TRBD1. The J segment lost 0 bases and the V segment lost 2 bases, leaving 3 bases of the junction unmatched. CDR1 is SGHRS and CDR2 is YFSETQ in the germline V gene. The CDR3 extends over 15 amino acids. In DNA form, the CDR3 reads TGCGCCAGCAGCTTAACAGGGGGGATGAACACTGAAGCTTTCTTT. It translates to CASSLTGGMNTEAFF.

In this sample, this clone turned up once. The genes are TRBV12-3 or TRBV12-4 and TRBJ2-7; weak D call: TRBD1 (6 bases). V was cut by 3 bases and J by 6 bases, with 12 bases left in between. The CDR3 has 13 residues. CDR3 nucleotides: TGTGCCAGCAGTTTTACAGGGCTGGGCGAGCAGTACTTC. Translated: CASSFTGLGEQYF.

The V gene is TRBV19, the J gene TRBJ2-5; TRBD2 matches at 15 bases. The CDR3 runs to 19 residues. V was clipped by 1 base and J by 0 bases; unmatched bases: 6. Germline assignment: CDR1 LNHDA and CDR2 SQIVND (reference sequence). The CDR3 loop is CASSIASGTSGGNQETQYF. For the CDR3, the DNA is TGTGCCAGTAGTATAGCCTCCGGGACTAGCGGGGGGAACCAAGAGACCCAGTACTTC.

The chain joins TRBV9 to TRBJ2-5; the D gene is possibly TRBD2 (6 bases). The CDR3 length is 15 residues. In germline, CDR1 is SGDLS, CDR2 YYNGEE. Between the trimmed V and J ends, which lost 4 bases and 0 bases, there was a span of 13 bases. The CDR3 region is CASSPVGLYQETQYF. In DNA, the CDR3 is TGTGCCAGCAGCCCCGTGGGACTGTACCAAGAGACCCAGTACTTC.

This clone was recorded a few times. The chain recombines TRBV6-5 with TRBJ2-3; tentative D call: TRBD2 (6 bases). The CDR3 runs 14 residues. V lost 8 bases and J lost 3, with 15 bases in between. Germline CDR1 is MNHEY and CDR2 is SVGAGI. The CDR3 loop is CASGFRGGTDTQYF. The DNA of the CDR3 is TGTGCCAGCGGTTTTAGGGGAGGAACAGATACGCAGTATTTT.

This chain links TRBV5-1 with TRBJ2-1, with 8 bases lining up with TRBD2. In germline, CDR1 is SGHRS, CDR2 YFSETQ. J was trimmed by 10 bases and V by 7 bases; bases with no gene match: 13. The CDR3 sequence is 14 residues long. The CDR3 sequence is CASDAYASGGEQFF. The CDR3 DNA reads as TGCGCCAGCGATGCTTATGCGAGCGGGGGCGAGCAGTTCTTC.

V and J are TRBV19 and TRBJ1-6, with D perhaps matching TRBD1 (5 bases). CDR1 is LNHDA, CDR2 SQIVND, per germline (reference sequence). This CDR3 has 14 amino acids. The V end was cut by 6 bases, the J end by 7 bases, with 13 bases between. The CDR3 DNA is TGTGCCAGTAGGAAGCAGGGCGGCAATTCACCCCTCCACTTT. Amino acids: CASRKQGGNSPLHF.

The gene calls are TRBV7-2 and TRBJ2-3, with a weak D call TRBD2 (5 bases). The V gene's germline CDR1 is SGHTA and CDR2 FQGNSA. The length of the CDR3 is 14 residues. Trimming stripped 1 base from V and 6 bases from J, with 11 bases between. The CDR3 loop reads CASSLVGGQDTQYF. The CDR3 bases are TGTGCCAGCAGCTTAGTAGGAGGTCAGGATACGCAGTATTTT.

CDR3 sequence (DNA): TGCAGCGTGGGATCCACGGACAGGGGTTTCTACGAGCAGTACTTC. Its translation: CSVGSTDRGFYEQYF. The chain combines TRBV29-1 with TRBJ2-7; 9 bases are a match to TRBD1. The CDR3 length is 15 residues. The J segment lost 3 bases and the V segment lost 6 bases, leaving 12 bases of the junction unmatched. CDR1 and CDR2 (germline): SQVTM, ANQGSEA.

The chain links TRBV27 to TRBJ1-1; 9 bases map to TRBD1. The V gene end was trimmed by 5 bases and the J gene end by 8 bases; junction bases not matched to a gene: 15. The CDR3 is 16 amino acids. Germline CDR1 MNHEY, CDR2 SMNVEV (reference sequence). The CDR3 protein is CASSQRQTGGIGEAFF. The CDR3 DNA sequence: TGTGCCAGCAGTCAACGTCAGACAGGGGGTATCGGGGAAGCTTTCTTT.

The chain uses TRBV9 and TRBJ1-3; maybe TRBD1 (5 bases). The V and J ends lost 4 bases and 1 base respectively, with 9 bases between them. The CDR3 contains 14 residues. Germline V gives CDR1 SGDLS, CDR2 YYNGEE. The CDR3 nucleotides read TGTGCCAGCAGCTTTGGGGGGTCTGGAAACACCATATATTTT. Protein sequence: CASSFGGSGNTIYF.

The chain is built from TRBV6-5 and TRBJ2-3; D gene unclear. The V and J ends lost 7 bases and 1 base respectively, with 6 bases between them. Germline-derived CDR1 and CDR2 are MNHEY and SVGAGI. The CDR3 totals 12 residues. The DNA for the CDR3 is TGTGCCAGCAAGAGAGGCACAGATACGCAGTATTTT. Amino acids: CASKRGTDTQYF.

The gene calls are TRBV9 and TRBJ2-1, with 8 bases fitting TRBD2. The CDR3 has 15 amino acids. V dropped 1 base and J dropped 6; count of bases not matched to a gene: 6. Germline V gene data show CDR1 as SGDLS and CDR2 as YYNGEE. This CDR3 is CASSVTGAGGNEQFF. The CDR3 coding sequence is TGTGCCAGCAGCGTAACCGGGGCGGGGGGCAATGAGCAGTTCTTC. Filled out from reference TRBV9 and TRBJ2-1, the complete variable domain reads DSGVTQTPKHLITATGQRVTLRCSPRSGDLSVYWYQQSLDQGLQFLIQYYNGEERAKGNILERFSAQQFPDLHSELNLSSLELGDSALYFCASSVTGAGGNEQFFGPGTRLTVL.

V usage is TRBV6-5 and J usage is TRBJ1-2, with D unclear. The length of the CDR3 is 11 residues. Trimming took off 4 bases at V and 12 bases at J, with 12 bases between the two ends. Germline V CDR1 and CDR2: MNHEY, SVGAGI. The CDR3 here is CASSLGSHHTF. DNA of the CDR3: TGTGCCAGCAGTTTGGGGAGTCATCACACCTTC.

The chain joins TRBV25-1 to TRBJ1-1; D is uncertain. The CDR3 covers 13 residues. Looked up from germline, CDR1 is MGHDK and CDR2 is SYGVNS. V lost 7 bases and J lost 2, with 11 bases in between. CDR3 loop: CASKDTLNTEAFF. As DNA, the CDR3 is TGTGCCAGCAAAGACACATTAAACACTGAAGCTTTCTTT. Together with reference TRBV25-1 and TRBJ1-1, the CDR3 gives the full variable domain: EADIYQTPRYLVIGTGKKITLECSQTMGHDKMYWYQQDPGMELHLIHYSYGVNSTEKGDLSSESTVSRIRTEHFPLTLESARPSHTSQYLCASKDTLNTEAFFGQGTRLTVV.

Note on this clone: A junction end diverges from the germline sequence, so it may reflect a read error. V usage is TRBV19 and J usage is TRBJ2-5, with 14 positions matching TRBD2. Germline CDR1 reads LNHDA; CDR2 reads SQIVND (reference sequence). This CDR3 has 14 amino acids. The CDR3 DNA follows: TGTGCGAGTAGGGGACTAGCGGGGGAAGAGACCCAGTACTTC. Protein product: CASRGLAGEETQYF. Complete variable domain (other parts from reference TRBV19 and TRBJ2-5): DGGITQSPKYLFRKEGQNVTLSCEQNLNHDAMYWYRQDPGQGLRLIYYSQIVNDFQKGDIAEGYSVSREKKESFPLTVTSAQKNPTAFYLCASRGLAGEETQYFGPGTRLLVL.

This chain uses TRBV5-1 with TRBJ2-3, with D possibly TRBD1 on 5 matching bases. V was clipped by 4 bases and J by 0 bases, with 18 bases between them. Germline V gene sequence: CDR1 SGHRS, CDR2 YFSETQ. The CDR3 is 17 amino acids. CDR3: CASSRNGATISTDTQYF. CDR3 nucleotide sequence: TGCGCCAGCAGCAGAAATGGGGCAACGATTAGCACAGATACGCAGTATTTT.

This chain uses TRBV7-2 with TRBJ1-1; the match to TRBD1 covers 9 bases. Germline assignment: CDR1 SGHTA and CDR2 FQGNSA. The V and J ends lost 4 bases and 7 bases, in that order; junction bases with no gene match: 10. The CDR3 has 15 residues. The CDR3 DNA is TGTGCCAGCAGCTGGATACAGGGGGCAGGAGGTGAAGCTTTCTTT. It encodes CASSWIQGAGGEAFF.

V gene TRBV5-3 combines with J gene TRBJ1-3, with D tentatively TRBD1 (5 bases). TRBV5-3 is given ORF status, its function remaining uncertain. This CDR3 comprises 15 residues. V lost 0 bases to trimming and J lost 3 bases, with 10 bases between them. CDR3 bases: TGTGCCAGAAGCTTGGCAGGGAATGATGGAAACACCATATATTTT. Translation gives CARSLAGNDGNTIYF.

The chain employs TRBV6-5 and TRBJ1-1; 8 bases fit TRBD1. The V segment lost 6 bases and the J segment 6 bases; nucleotides outside the gene matches: 6. This CDR3 contains 13 residues. CDR1 is MNHEY, CDR2 SVGAGI, per germline. This CDR3 is CASRRQGHPEAFF. CDR3 DNA sequence: TGTGCCAGCAGACGACAGGGGCACCCTGAAGCTTTCTTT.

A few counts support this clone. Distinct nucleotide sequences in the sample also encode this CDR3. The V call is TRBV11-2, the J call TRBJ1-4; TRBD1 is a possible D gene (5 bases). Germline CDR1 reads SGHAT; CDR2 reads FQNNGV. The V and J ends lost 9 bases and 7 bases respectively, with 15 bases between them. CDR3 length: 13 amino acids. CDR3 sequence: CASGRTQLEKLFF. The CDR3 DNA is TGTGCCAGTGGTCGGACACAACTTGAAAAACTGTTTTTT.

The chain employs TRBV24-1 and TRBJ2-7, with D possibly matching TRBD2 (5 bases). Per germline, CDR1 KGHDR and CDR2 SFDVKD. With 5 bases removed from V and 3 bases from J, the gap between germline ends came to 10 bases. This CDR3 has 13 amino acids. Here the CDR3 DNA reads TGTGCCACCAGTGGGGAGAGGCTCTACGAGCAGTACTTC. It is translated as CATSGERLYEQYF.

V is TRBV7-9 and J is TRBJ2-1, with D possibly TRBD2 on 6 matching bases. The CDR3 is 14 amino acids. Germline V gene data show CDR1 as SEHNR and CDR2 as FQNEAQ (reference sequence). V was clipped by 5 bases and J by 8 bases, with 16 bases between them. DNA for the CDR3: TGTGCCAGCAGCCACTCCGCGGGACTCGATGAGCAGTTCTTC. This gives the protein CASSHSAGLDEQFF. The whole variable domain, filled in from reference TRBV7-9 and TRBJ2-1, reads DTGVSQNPRHKITKRGQNVTFRCDPISEHNRLYWYRQTLGQGPEFLTYFQNEAQLEKSRLLSDRFSAERPKGSFSTLEIQRTEQGDSAMYLCASSHSAGLDEQFFGPGTRLTVL.

In DNA, the CDR3 is TGTGCCAGCTCACCCTACAGGGAGGGCACTGAAGCTTTCTTT. Translating gives CASSPYREGTEAFF. The chain employs TRBV18 and TRBJ1-1; D might be TRBD1 (6 bases). Germline CDR1 reads KGHSH; CDR2 reads LQKENI. V was shortened by 3 bases and J by 4 bases, with 12 bases between the two germline ends. This CDR3 is built from 14 residues.

This clone has ten or more counts. The chain is built from TRBV15 and TRBJ1-3; D perhaps matches TRBD1 (5 bases). V shed 5 bases and J shed 0 bases, with 20 bases lying between them. This CDR3 is 18 amino acids long. The germline gives CDR1 LNHNV, CDR2 YYDKDF (reference sequence). The CDR3 coding sequence is TGTGCCACCAGCCGGCAACTCTGGGGCCTATTCTCTGGAAACACCATATATTTT. This translates into CATSRQLWGLFSGNTIYF.

The J gene is TRBJ1-3, the V gene TRBV27, with no clear D. The CDR3 consists of 12 residues. V lost 6 bases and J 1 base, leaving 4 bases between the germline ends. CDR1 and CDR2 (germline): MNHEY, SMNVEV (reference sequence). DNA for the CDR3: TGTGCCAGCAGCAATTCTGGAAACACCATATATTTT. Translated, it gives CASSNSGNTIYF.

Here the CDR3 reads CASSLGRGRRSNQPQHF. DNA of the CDR3: TGTGCCAGCAGCTTAGGGCGGGGGCGCCGGAGCAATCAGCCCCAGCATTTT. The V call is TRBV7-6, the J call TRBJ1-5; D possibly corresponds to TRBD1 (6 bases). Trimming removed 1 base from V and 1 base from J, with 14 bases in between. CDR1 and CDR2 from the germline V gene are SGHVS and FNYEAQ. CDR3 size: 17 residues.